A selection of T cell receptor beta chains follows, all from one sample in a study of a mutant IDH1 vaccine in newly diagnosed glioma. This table comes from immunoSEQ multiplex PCR, and its TCRdb copy is limited to in-frame clones, with some not included. Of roughly 38,000 clones listed, about 78% were seen once; the top ten hold 7% to 10%. The starting material was PBMCs, obtained from a glioma patient treated with radiotherapy, temozolomide or both. Receptors were obtained from a middle-aged man with glioma. Some clones in this sample may be carry-over from other donors' samples. The CDR3 runs from the conserved cysteine through the conserved F or W. Each record gives: V gene, J gene, D gene, clone size, CDR3 protein, CDR3 DNA. A D gene is named only where the DNA matches it firmly. Not all rows give a size; the values are once, few, many and, for expanded clones, a class.

v_call: TRBV5-6
j_call: TRBJ2-7
d_call: -
clone_size: -
cdr3_aa: CASSLALTYEQYF
cdr3_nt: TGTGCCAGCAGCTTGGCACTGACCTACGAGCAGTACTTC

v_call: TRBV2
j_call: TRBJ1-6
d_call: -
clone_size: few
cdr3_aa: CASSEYRSGNSPLHF
cdr3_nt: TGTGCCAGCAGTGAATATAGATCCGGGAATTCACCCCTCCACTTT

v_call: TRBV6-6
j_call: TRBJ1-1
d_call: -
clone_size: few
cdr3_aa: CASSRRGSGNTEAFF
cdr3_nt: TGTGCCAGCAGTCGAAGGGGATCGGGGAACACTGAAGCTTTCTTT

v_call: TRBV7-9
j_call: TRBJ1-6
d_call: TRBD1
clone_size: -
cdr3_aa: CASSSDRGFSPLHF
cdr3_nt: TGTGCCAGCAGCTCGGACAGGGGATTTTCACCCCTCCACTTT

v_call: TRBV6-1
j_call: TRBJ1-6
d_call: -
clone_size: -
cdr3_aa: CASSGRRETYNSPLHF
cdr3_nt: TGTGCCAGCAGTGGTCGCCGGGAAACTTATAATTCACCCCTCCACTTT

v_call: TRBV5-1
j_call: TRBJ2-3
d_call: TRBD2
clone_size: -
cdr3_aa: CASSWGLAETQYF
cdr3_nt: TGCGCCAGCAGCTGGGGACTAGCGGAGACGCAGTATTTT

v_call: TRBV4-2
j_call: TRBJ1-2
d_call: -
clone_size: medium-sized
cdr3_aa: CASSQDRLGPINYGYTF
cdr3_nt: TGTGCCAGCAGCCAAGATCGCTTGGGCCCGATAAACTATGGCTACACCTTC

v_call: TRBV10-3
j_call: TRBJ1-5
d_call: -
clone_size: -
cdr3_aa: CAISGTGNQPQHF
cdr3_nt: TGTGCCATCAGTGGGACCGGTAATCAGCCCCAGCATTTT

v_call: TRBV6-4
j_call: TRBJ1-6
d_call: -
clone_size: -
cdr3_aa: CASSDGVRGSSYNSPLHF
cdr3_nt: TGTGCCAGCAGTGACGGAGTGCGGGGGAGCTCCTATAATTCACCCCTCCACTTT

v_call: TRBV5-1
j_call: TRBJ1-5
d_call: -
clone_size: -
cdr3_aa: CASSLDGMSNQPQHF
cdr3_nt: TGCGCCAGCAGCTTGGACGGGATGAGCAATCAGCCCCAGCATTTT

v_call: TRBV4-1
j_call: TRBJ1-6
d_call: -
clone_size: once
cdr3_aa: CASSQDRGEGSPLHF
cdr3_nt: TGCGCCAGCAGCCAAGATAGGGGAGAAGGGTCACCCCTCCACTTT

v_call: TRBV19
j_call: TRBJ2-1
d_call: TRBD1
clone_size: few
cdr3_aa: CASSRGQGAFNEQFF
cdr3_nt: TGTGCCAGTTCTCGCGGTCAGGGGGCCTTCAATGAGCAGTTCTTC

v_call: TRBV6-1
j_call: TRBJ1-5
d_call: -
clone_size: -
cdr3_aa: CASKGTLGEVQPQHF
cdr3_nt: TGTGCCAGCAAGGGGACCCTAGGGGAAGTACAGCCCCAGCATTTT

v_call: TRBV6-6
j_call: TRBJ2-2
d_call: -
clone_size: -
cdr3_aa: CASSRRGTGELFF
cdr3_nt: TGTGCCAGCAGTCGTCGGGGTACCGGGGAGCTGTTTTTT

v_call: TRBV2
j_call: TRBJ1-2
d_call: -
clone_size: -
cdr3_aa: CASSEVRGRNYGYTF
cdr3_nt: TGTGCCAGCAGTGAAGTCCGGGGGCGAAACTATGGCTACACCTTC

v_call: TRBV30
j_call: TRBJ1-1
d_call: -
clone_size: -
cdr3_aa: CAWSQPGASPRAAFF
cdr3_nt: TGTGCCTGGAGTCAACCCGGGGCATCGCCCAGGGCAGCTTTCTTT

v_call: TRBV19
j_call: TRBJ2-1
d_call: -
clone_size: -
cdr3_aa: CASTPGADRSYNEQFF
cdr3_nt: TGTGCCAGTACGCCCGGGGCCGACAGAAGCTACAATGAGCAGTTCTTC

v_call: TRBV6-1
j_call: TRBJ1-2
d_call: TRBD1
clone_size: -
cdr3_aa: CASSEGTFGQGGYGYTF
cdr3_nt: TGTGCCAGCAGTGAGGGCACCTTTGGACAGGGGGGCTATGGCTACACCTTC

v_call: TRBV4-2
j_call: TRBJ2-3
d_call: TRBD2
clone_size: -
cdr3_aa: CASSQDPGGTTDTQYF
cdr3_nt: TGTGCCAGCAGCCAAGATCCGGGGGGGACCACAGATACGCAGTATTTT

v_call: TRBV19
j_call: TRBJ2-7
d_call: TRBD1
clone_size: -
cdr3_aa: CASSMAAGQGSEQYF
cdr3_nt: TGTGCCAGTAGTATGGCTGCGGGACAGGGAAGCGAGCAGTACTTC

v_call: TRBV2
j_call: TRBJ2-5
d_call: -
clone_size: -
cdr3_aa: CASRRGKETQYF
cdr3_nt: TGTGCCAGCAGACGGGGCAAAGAGACCCAGTACTTC

v_call: TRBV7-9
j_call: TRBJ2-6
d_call: -
clone_size: -
cdr3_aa: CAASGAGANVLTF
cdr3_nt: TGTGCCGCCTCAGGGGCCGGGGCCAACGTCCTGACTTTC

v_call: TRBV4-1
j_call: TRBJ1-1
d_call: -
clone_size: -
cdr3_aa: CASSPIGTRPTEAFF
cdr3_nt: TGCGCCAGCAGCCCCATTGGGACCAGGCCCACTGAAGCTTTCTTT

v_call: TRBV29-1
j_call: TRBJ2-4
d_call: -
clone_size: once
cdr3_aa: CSVVGETKNIQYF
cdr3_nt: TGCAGCGTTGTAGGGGAGACCAAAAACATTCAGTACTTC

v_call: TRBV19
j_call: TRBJ1-5
d_call: -
clone_size: few
cdr3_aa: CASSPLDSYSNQPQHF
cdr3_nt: TGTGCCAGTAGCCCCCTAGACAGCTATAGCAATCAGCCCCAGCATTTT

v_call: TRBV6-5
j_call: TRBJ1-1
d_call: -
clone_size: -
cdr3_aa: CASSTNSGPTEAFF
cdr3_nt: TGTGCCAGCAGTACTAACAGTGGGCCGACTGAAGCTTTCTTT

v_call: TRBV7-9
j_call: TRBJ2-1
d_call: TRBD1
clone_size: -
cdr3_aa: CASSAGQGSVNEQFF
cdr3_nt: TGTGCCAGCAGCGCCGGACAGGGGAGTGTTAATGAGCAGTTCTTC

v_call: TRBV6-6
j_call: TRBJ1-2
d_call: -
clone_size: -
cdr3_aa: CASSRTAYYGYTF
cdr3_nt: TGTGCCAGCAGCCGGACAGCTTACTATGGCTACACCTTC

v_call: TRBV15
j_call: TRBJ2-1
d_call: TRBD2
clone_size: few
cdr3_aa: CATSTGLAGYNEQFF
cdr3_nt: TGTGCCACCAGCACAGGACTAGCGGGCTACAATGAGCAGTTCTTC

v_call: TRBV9
j_call: TRBJ2-5
d_call: TRBD2
clone_size: -
cdr3_aa: CASSVGLAGGPGETQYF
cdr3_nt: TGTGCCAGCAGCGTAGGACTAGCGGGGGGGCCGGGGGAGACCCAGTACTTC

v_call: TRBV5-1
j_call: TRBJ1-1
d_call: -
clone_size: -
cdr3_aa: CASSLPAGPTEAFF
cdr3_nt: TGCGCCAGCAGCTTGCCGGCGGGGCCCACTGAAGCTTTCTTT

v_call: TRBV30
j_call: TRBJ1-2
d_call: -
clone_size: -
cdr3_aa: CAWLDGDYGYTF
cdr3_nt: TGTGCCTGGCTCGACGGTGACTATGGCTACACCTTC

v_call: TRBV6-6
j_call: TRBJ1-1
d_call: -
clone_size: -
cdr3_aa: CASSFNTANTEAFF
cdr3_nt: TGTGCCAGCAGTTTTAATACGGCGAACACTGAAGCTTTCTTT

v_call: TRBV5-1
j_call: TRBJ1-5
d_call: TRBD1
clone_size: few
cdr3_aa: CASSWAGQVGQPQHF
cdr3_nt: TGCGCCAGCAGCTGGGCGGGACAGGTAGGTCAGCCCCAGCATTTT

v_call: TRBV7-9
j_call: TRBJ2-7
d_call: -
clone_size: -
cdr3_aa: CASSHGTTYEQYF
cdr3_nt: TGTGCCAGCAGCCATGGCACCACCTACGAGCAGTACTTC

v_call: TRBV6-6
j_call: TRBJ1-1
d_call: TRBD1
clone_size: -
cdr3_aa: CASSRTGNTEAFF
cdr3_nt: TGTGCCAGCAGTAGGACAGGGAACACTGAAGCTTTCTTT

v_call: TRBV9
j_call: TRBJ1-1
d_call: -
clone_size: -
cdr3_aa: CASSPAGGTEAFF
cdr3_nt: TGTGCCAGCAGCCCCGCGGGGGGGACTGAAGCTTTCTTT

v_call: TRBV4-2
j_call: TRBJ1-1
d_call: -
clone_size: -
cdr3_aa: CASSPEVGRSEAFF
cdr3_nt: TGTGCCAGCAGCCCGGAGGTGGGGAGGTCTGAAGCTTTCTTT

v_call: TRBV4-3
j_call: TRBJ1-1
d_call: TRBD1
clone_size: -
cdr3_aa: CASSQDGTGGTEAFF
cdr3_nt: TGCGCCAGCAGCCAAGATGGGACAGGGGGCACTGAAGCTTTCTTT

v_call: TRBV6-4
j_call: TRBJ1-2
d_call: -
clone_size: -
cdr3_aa: CASSEIWSAGGYTF
cdr3_nt: TGTGCCAGCAGTGAGATTTGGTCGGCGGGAGGCTACACCTTC

v_call: TRBV5-8
j_call: TRBJ1-2
d_call: TRBD1
clone_size: once
cdr3_aa: CASSLAGQNYGYTF
cdr3_nt: TGTGCCAGCAGCTTGGCGGGACAGAACTATGGCTACACCTTC

v_call: TRBV14
j_call: TRBJ2-4
d_call: -
clone_size: -
cdr3_aa: CASRGWESAKNIQYF
cdr3_nt: TGTGCCAGCAGGGGCTGGGAGTCAGCCAAAAACATTCAGTACTTC

v_call: TRBV5-1
j_call: TRBJ2-5
d_call: -
clone_size: -
cdr3_aa: CASSPGTLLETQYF
cdr3_nt: TGCGCCAGCAGCCCCGGGACACTTCTGGAGACCCAGTACTTC

v_call: TRBV21-1
j_call: TRBJ2-7
d_call: -
clone_size: -
cdr3_aa: CASSKQGAYEQYF
cdr3_nt: TGTGCCAGCAGCAAACAGGGGGCCTACGAGCAGTACTTC

v_call: TRBV9
j_call: TRBJ1-1
d_call: -
clone_size: -
cdr3_aa: CASSGYSHRGPNEAFF
cdr3_nt: TGTGCCAGCAGCGGATACTCGCACCGGGGGCCCAATGAAGCTTTCTTT

v_call: TRBV7-7
j_call: TRBJ1-1
d_call: -
clone_size: -
cdr3_aa: CASSFGQHGGFSNTEAFF
cdr3_nt: TGTGCCAGCAGCTTTGGACAACACGGGGGATTTTCGAACACTGAAGCTTTCTTT

v_call: TRBV2
j_call: TRBJ2-2
d_call: -
clone_size: few
cdr3_aa: CASKGDRYTGELFF
cdr3_nt: TGTGCCAGCAAAGGGGATAGGTACACCGGGGAGCTGTTTTTT

v_call: TRBV18
j_call: TRBJ1-1
d_call: -
clone_size: -
cdr3_aa: CASSPLAGIMNTEAFF
cdr3_nt: TGTGCCAGCTCACCTTTGGCAGGGATCATGAACACTGAAGCTTTCTTT

v_call: TRBV6-6
j_call: TRBJ2-1
d_call: TRBD1
clone_size: -
cdr3_aa: CASSLTGTGVRNEQFF
cdr3_nt: TGTGCCAGCAGTCTAACCGGGACAGGGGTTCGCAATGAGCAGTTCTTC

v_call: TRBV11-3
j_call: TRBJ2-1
d_call: -
clone_size: -
cdr3_aa: CASSLFPEEQFF
cdr3_nt: TGTGCCAGCAGCCTCTTCCCTGAGGAGCAGTTCTTC

v_call: TRBV14
j_call: TRBJ1-2
d_call: -
clone_size: -
cdr3_aa: CASSLGSFRIGYTF
cdr3_nt: TGTGCCAGCTCCTTAGGCTCGTTCAGGATTGGCTACACCTTC

v_call: TRBV7-6
j_call: TRBJ2-7
d_call: TRBD1
clone_size: medium-sized
cdr3_aa: CASSGQGYEQYF
cdr3_nt: TGTGCCAGCAGCGGACAGGGCTACGAGCAGTACTTC

v_call: TRBV23-1
j_call: TRBJ1-1
d_call: -
clone_size: -
cdr3_aa: CASSQTGPVGTEAFF
cdr3_nt: TGCGCCAGCAGTCAAACGGGACCAGTAGGCACTGAAGCTTTCTTT

v_call: TRBV5-4
j_call: TRBJ2-4
d_call: -
clone_size: -
cdr3_aa: CASGKYDYDIQYF
cdr3_nt: TGTGCCAGCGGAAAGTATGATTATGACATTCAGTACTTC

v_call: TRBV19
j_call: TRBJ1-6
d_call: -
clone_size: -
cdr3_aa: CASSIEAGLDSPLHF
cdr3_nt: TGTGCCAGTAGTATAGAGGCAGGGCTGGATTCACCCCTCCACTTT